This T cell receptor (beta chain) was captured by sequencing in a study of blood T cell repertoires in COVID-19. Study-level background: From the United States, Italy and Spain came samples of acute and convalescent COVID-19. The analysed material was cDNA or gDNA that came from T cells, B-cell-depleted T cells, or PBMCs.

Individuals drawn from approximately 26 US areas were about 18 to 89 years old. Recovery meant two consecutive negative NP/OP PCR tests, professional clearance, or resolved symptoms. The CDR3 has 16 amino acids. Germline values: CDR1 SEHNR, CDR2 FQNEAQ (reference sequence). The J segment lost 1 base and the V segment lost 5 bases, leaving 8 bases of the junction unmatched. Here immunoSEQ multiplex PCR was the method, and the copy in TCRdb shows in-frame clones only, minus some. The profile covers almost 400,000 clones, with roughly 90% appearing a single time and 1.5% to 2% taken by the ten largest. Sequencing was carried out using PBMCs or T cells enriched from blood (not recorded which). The rearrangement links TRBV7-9 to TRBJ2-4; 7 bases fit TRBD1. This TCR derives from a woman under 40 who had recovered from COVID-19. The CDR3 DNA is TGTGCCAGCAGCCCCATCCCACAGGGGGCCAAAAACATTCAGTACTTC. Translating it yields CASSPIPQGAKNIQYF.